The source of this TCR beta chain is a study of blood T cell repertoires in COVID-19. Study in general: Sites across the United States, Italy and Spain contributed samples from acute and convalescent COVID-19. PBMCs, B-cell-depleted T cells, or T cells were the source of the cDNA or gDNA that made up the material.

In the original processing: Amplified reference gene primers provided the basis for estimating nucleated cell counts. Repertoires were generated with immunoSEQ multiplex PCR, while TCRdb's copy carries only in-frame clones and drops some. V, J and clone size are taken as reported in that table, and D and trimming were inferred from the DNA itself. The repertoire consists of a few hundred thousand clones, with approximately 85% occurring once and the leading ten covering 0.7% to 1%. Seattle participants joined during active infection and were tracked over time. Per germline, CDR1 LNHDA and CDR2 SQIVND (reference sequence). This CDR3 contains 14 residues. Trimming cost V 3 bases and J 7 bases, with 15 bases left between them.

The sequence was obtained from a human donor with COVID-19, enrolled during active disease. The donor label of this sample is uncertain. Sequenced material: peripheral blood. The V and J genes are TRBV19 and TRBJ1-2; D is possibly TRBD1 (5 bases). The CDR3 DNA reads TGTGCCAGTAGTATTGGGACGGACGGGGGTGGCTACACCTTC. Protein sequence: CASSIGTDGGGYTF.